The T cell receptor beta chain described here comes from a study of identical twins. cDNA molecules carried unique molecular identifiers, and template switching added a universal primer site. TCRdb reanalysed the 5' RACE reads using MiXCR and keeps one entry per CDR3 protein. The sample lists about 530,000 distinct CDR3 sequences, 15% seen once, with roughly 0.43% in the top ten. The sample was also linked to a second study, of yellow fever vaccine responses in identical twins.

The specimen sequenced was CD4+ T cells sorted from blood. This TCR was recovered from a woman under 30 in good health.

The CDR3 spells CASSPVPGQGGAFF. The CDR3 nucleotides are TGTGCCAGCTCCCCGGTCCCGGGACAGGGTGGAGCTTTCTTT. The J gene is TRBJ1-1, the V gene TRBV18, with 9 bases aligning to TRBD1. Germline lookup yields CDR1 KGHSH and CDR2 LQKENI. The length of the CDR3 is 14 residues. Trimming took 6 bases from V and 10 from J; bases not matched to a gene: 12.